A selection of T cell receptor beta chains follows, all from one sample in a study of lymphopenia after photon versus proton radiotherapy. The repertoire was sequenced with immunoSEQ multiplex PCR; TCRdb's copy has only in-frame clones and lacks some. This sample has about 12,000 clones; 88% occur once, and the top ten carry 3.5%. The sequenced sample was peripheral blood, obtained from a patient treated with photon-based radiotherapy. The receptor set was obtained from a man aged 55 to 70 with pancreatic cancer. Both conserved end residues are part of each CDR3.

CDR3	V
CASLSLGSGGRVIQYF	TRBV19
CASSLMARQGGNTGELFF	TRBV5-1
CASSERDRKNYGYTF	TRBV6-1
CASGPIDRLSYNSPLHF	TRBV27
CATSSVAGGPNEQFF	TRBV15
CASSQEIGGQGWFGSYNEQFF	TRBV4-2
CASSVEGSNNSPLHF	TRBV9
CASSLGSVETQYF	TRBV7-2
CASRSLPGQGKYEQYF	TRBV6-6
CASSQGSGTGVDQPQHF	TRBV4-1
CASTDGGRDYGYTF	TRBV2
CASSPQGPGELFF	TRBV7-2
CASSKTGGYFDQPQHF	TRBV2
CASSAHPGRGSFYGYTF	TRBV9
CASSKAAVASSYNEQFF	TRBV21-1
CASTEGITEAFF	TRBV25-1
CASSLPRVGTVSTDTQYF	TRBV7-6
CASSKNPTGNSGNTIYF	TRBV9
CASSNRGFGVRGYTF	TRBV2
CASSYPGGYTF	TRBV6-5
CASRETGYNYGYTF	TRBV27
CASSKGPYEQYF	TRBV6-1
CASSRDYSGTEAFF	TRBV4-2
CASSYPGRGPSSYEQYF	TRBV11-2
CASSHSQGGHYEQYF	TRBV18